This TCR beta chain derives from a study of T cells expressing NK-cell markers. Turning to the study itself: The authors sequenced eight donors, of whom seven were HCMV-seropositive and one was seronegative. Study-wide findings and caveats: Questions lingered over whether expanded NKG2C+ T cell clones were HCMV-specific. Of CD8+ T cells, 1.0-7.0% belonged to dominant NKG2C+ clonotypes in several donors.

TCRdb re-called the 5' RACE reads and shows each CDR3 protein once, DNA omitted. Its listing shows 140,000 to 150,000 distinct CDR3 sequences. Details on this clonotype: Its specificity is unknown.

The CDR3 is 17 amino acids. The receptor was derived from a man between 18 and 35 years old in good health. The V and J genes are TRBV12-3 or TRBV12-4 and TRBJ2-4; the TCRdb D gene call, TRBD1, has no DNA to confirm it. Material for sequencing was blood T cells: a sorted CD56 or NKG2C T cell subset, CD4+ or CD8+ T cells, or bulk PBMC T cells (not recorded which). The CDR3 reads CASSFRAGGTAKNIQYF.